One and the same sample provided the 14 T cell receptor beta chains below, sequenced in a study of shared clonotypes between healthy human individuals. Generated by immunoSEQ multiplex PCR, the TCRdb table keeps only in-frame clones and is missing some. Here the sample spans around 330,000 clones, roughly 70% being singletons. Sequenced material: memory CD4+ T cells sorted from blood. Subset indicated: CD45RA-negative fraction. The receptors here all came from a man younger than 40 in good health.

Comment on this clone: The DNA is left out, because the CDR3 cannot be placed on it with certainty; the CDR3 is given as TCRdb lists it. This chain links TRBV2 with TRBJ2-7; the table gives TRBD1 as D, unverified against the DNA. Germline V CDR1 and CDR2: SNHLY, FYNNEI. The CDR3 length is 16 residues, termini included. CDR3 sequence reads: CASSDFRGQGTYEQYF.

This chain links TRBV30 with TRBJ2-3; 8 bases align to TRBD2. V trimming: 2 bases; J trimming: 6 bases; junction bases outside the gene matches: 4. The CDR3 loop spans 13 amino acids. Per the germline V gene, CDR1 is GTSNPN and CDR2 is SVGIG (reference sequence). The CDR3 DNA is TGTGCCTGGAGTAGCGGGAGCTGGGATACGCAGTATTTT. It is translated as CAWSSGSWDTQYF.

The chain is built from TRBV18 and TRBJ2-5; a weak D match, TRBD1 (6 bases). From germline, CDR1 is KGHSH and CDR2 LQKENI. The V end lost 3 bases, the J end lost 5 bases, and 16 bases lay between the germline ends. This CDR3 region has 15 residues. The CDR3 here is CASSPIIRTVETQYF. The CDR3 coding sequence is TGTGCCAGCTCACCGATAATCCGGACAGTCGAGACCCAGTACTTC. The full variable domain, rest sourced from reference TRBV18 and TRBJ2-5, is NAGVMQNPRHLVRRRGQEARLRCSPMKGHSHVYWYRQLPEEGLKFMVYLQKENIIDESGMPKERFSAEFPKEGPSILRIQQVVRGDSAAYFCASSPIIRTVETQYFGPGTRLLVL.

The J gene is TRBJ1-1, the V gene TRBV5-1; 11 positions agree with TRBD1. The J segment lost 0 bases and the V segment lost 4 bases, leaving 8 bases of the junction unmatched. Germline V gives CDR1 SGHRS, CDR2 YFSETQ. There are 17 residues in the CDR3. CDR3 DNA: TGCGCCAGCAGCACCGGACAGGGGGCGGGTTTGAACACTGAAGCTTTCTTT. Protein sequence: CASSTGQGAGLNTEAFF.

J is TRBJ1-4 and V is TRBV5-6; D is perhaps TRBD1 (5 bases). CDR1 and CDR2 (germline): SGHDT, YYEEEE. V lost 1 base and J lost 0, with 13 bases in between. The CDR3 sequence is 17 residues long. The CDR3 DNA reads TGTGCCAGCAGCTTGCGTGCAGGGCAGGCAACTAATGAAAAACTGTTTTTT. Translating gives CASSLRAGQATNEKLFF.

The chain links TRBV5-5 to TRBJ2-7; D is perhaps TRBD1 (6 bases). The CDR3 covers 15 residues. Germline V gives CDR1 SGHKS, CDR2 YYEKEE (reference sequence). V shed 4 bases and J shed 0 bases, with 14 bases lying between them. In nucleotides, the CDR3 is TGTGCCAGCAGCCACAGGACAGAGAGCTCCTACGAGCAGTACTTC. Its protein is CASSHRTESSYEQYF.

The DNA of the CDR3 is TGTGCTAGTGCGCCCCAGGGGCGGACCGGGGAGCTGTTTTTT. Translated, it gives CASAPQGRTGELFF. This sequence joins TRBV12-5 and TRBJ2-2; a weak D match, TRBD1 (6 bases). The CDR3 totals 14 residues. V lost 7 bases to trimming and J lost 5 bases, with 14 bases between them. Germline V CDR1 and CDR2: LGHNT, FRNRAP.

This clone was counted once. This likely stems from a read error, as it lies one base from a far larger clone. The chain couples TRBV6-6 to TRBJ1-5; D is ambiguous. Germline-derived CDR1 and CDR2 are MNHNY and SVGAGI (reference sequence). The CDR3 length is 15 residues. Deletions cut 6 bases from V and 3 bases from J, with 15 bases between. The CDR3 DNA follows: TGTGCCAGCAGCGACCCCGCAGCACTCAATCAGCCCCAGCATTTT. Translating gives CASSDPAALNQPQHF.

The CDR3 loop reads CASKRDTYEQYF. Here the CDR3 DNA reads TGTGCCAGTAAACGGGATACCTACGAGCAGTACTTC. The V gene is TRBV6-1, the J gene TRBJ2-7; D may be TRBD2 (5 bases). The germline V and J ends were trimmed by 9 bases and 2 bases, with 11 bases remaining between them. Germline V CDR1 and CDR2: MNHNS, SASEGT. This CDR3 is 12 amino acids long.

The chain joins TRBV5-4 to TRBJ2-3, with D perhaps TRBD1 or TRBD2 (6 bases each). Trimming removed 2 bases at V and 0 bases at J, with 7 bases between. This CDR3 spans 14 amino acids. Per germline, CDR1 SGHNT and CDR2 YYREEE (reference sequence). Written as DNA, the CDR3 is TGTGCCAGCAGCTTAGGGGGGAGCACAGATACGCAGTATTTT. Translating gives CASSLGGSTDTQYF.

The DNA of the CDR3 is TGTGCCAGCAGTATACGGGACGCCTCCTACGAGCAGTACTTC. Protein sequence: CASSIRDASYEQYF. This chain links TRBV6-4 with TRBJ2-7; D could derive from TRBD1 or TRBD2 (5 bases each). Germline V gene lookup returns CDR1 MRHNA and CDR2 SNTAGT. The CDR3 runs to 14 residues. Trimming pared 5 bases from V and 0 bases from J, leaving 11 bases between.

CDR3 nucleotide sequence: TGTGCCAGCAGCTTAGATGGGAGGGGTGAGCAGTTCTTC. It yields the protein CASSLDGRGEQFF. The rearrangement uses TRBV11-2 and TRBJ2-1; TRBD2 matches at 7 bases. Germline V gene lookup returns CDR1 SGHAT and CDR2 FQNNGV. V trimming: 0 bases; J trimming: 9 bases; junction bases outside the gene matches: 2. The CDR3 is made up of 13 amino acids.

This clone was seen a handful of times. The chain joins TRBV19 to TRBJ2-3, with D perhaps matching TRBD1 or TRBD2 (5 bases each). The length of the CDR3 is 15 residues. Germline CDR1 and CDR2: LNHDA and SQIVND (reference sequence). Trimming shortened V by 7 bases and J by 0 bases, and 14 bases separated the two germline ends. The CDR3 protein is CASTQLGVSTDTQYF. As DNA, the CDR3 is TGTGCCAGTACCCAGTTGGGGGTTAGCACAGATACGCAGTATTTT. The full variable domain, in which reference TRBV19 and TRBJ2-3 provide the parts outside the CDR3, is DGGITQSPKYLFRKEGQNVTLSCEQNLNHDAMYWYRQDPGQGLRLIYYSQIVNDFQKGDIAEGYSVSREKKESFPLTVTSAQKNPTAFYLCASTQLGVSTDTQYFGPGTRLTVL.

The chain employs TRBV11-2 and TRBJ1-2, with TRBD1 as a possible D gene (6 bases). CDR3 length: 17 residues. Trimming shortened V by 6 bases and J by 4 bases, and 24 bases separated the two germline ends. CDR1 SGHAT and CDR2 FQNNGV come from the germline V gene. The CDR3 bases are TGTGCCAGCAGTGGTTTAGGGGGACGTCCGTTTGCCTATGGCTACACCTTC. It yields the protein CASSGLGGRPFAYGYTF.